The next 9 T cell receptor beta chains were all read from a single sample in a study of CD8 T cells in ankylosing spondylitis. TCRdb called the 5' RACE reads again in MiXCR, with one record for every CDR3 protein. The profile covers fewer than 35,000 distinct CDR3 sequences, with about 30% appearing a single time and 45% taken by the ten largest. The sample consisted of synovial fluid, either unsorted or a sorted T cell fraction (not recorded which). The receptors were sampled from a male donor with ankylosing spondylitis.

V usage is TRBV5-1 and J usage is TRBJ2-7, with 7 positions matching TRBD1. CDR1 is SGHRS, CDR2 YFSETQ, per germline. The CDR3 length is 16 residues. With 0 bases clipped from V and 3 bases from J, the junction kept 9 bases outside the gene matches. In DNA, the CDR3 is TGCGCCAGCAGCTTGGACCCTGTACGACAGGGCTACGAGCAGTACGTC. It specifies CASSLDPVRQGYEQYV.

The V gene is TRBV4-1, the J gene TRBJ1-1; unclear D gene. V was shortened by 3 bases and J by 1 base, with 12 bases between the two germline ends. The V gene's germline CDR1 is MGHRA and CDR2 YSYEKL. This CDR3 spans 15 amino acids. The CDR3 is CASSHGPPGNTEAFF. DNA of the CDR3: TGCGCCAGCAGCCATGGACCGCCAGGGAACACTGAAGCTTTCTTT.

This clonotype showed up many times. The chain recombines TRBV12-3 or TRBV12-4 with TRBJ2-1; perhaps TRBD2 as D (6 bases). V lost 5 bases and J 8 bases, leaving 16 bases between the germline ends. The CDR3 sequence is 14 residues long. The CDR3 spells CASSGANRRDEQFF. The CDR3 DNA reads TGTGCCAGCAGTGGGGCTAACAGGAGGGATGAGCAGTTCTTC.

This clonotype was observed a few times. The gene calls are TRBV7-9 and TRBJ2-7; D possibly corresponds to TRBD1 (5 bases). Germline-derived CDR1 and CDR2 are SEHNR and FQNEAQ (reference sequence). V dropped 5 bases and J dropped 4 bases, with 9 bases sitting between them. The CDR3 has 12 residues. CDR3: CASSPRQYEQYF. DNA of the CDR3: TGTGCCAGCAGCCCTCGACAGTACGAGCAGTACTTC.

The CDR3 region has the DNA TGTGCCAGCAGCTTAGGGACAGGGGCAGGCGCTGAAGCTTTCTTT. Residues: CASSLGTGAGAEAFF. The J gene is TRBJ1-1, the V gene TRBV13; the match to TRBD1 covers 8 bases. V lost 0 bases to trimming and J lost 6 bases; unmatched junction nucleotides: 6. Germline-derived CDR1 and CDR2 are PRHDT and FYEKMQ (reference sequence). The CDR3 is made up of 15 amino acids.

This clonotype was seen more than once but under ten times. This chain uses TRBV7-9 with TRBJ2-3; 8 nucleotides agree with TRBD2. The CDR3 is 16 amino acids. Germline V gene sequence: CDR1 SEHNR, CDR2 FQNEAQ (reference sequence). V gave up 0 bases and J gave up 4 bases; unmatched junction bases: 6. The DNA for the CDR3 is TGTGCCAGCAGCTTAGCGTCGGGAGGGCCCTCAGATACGCAGTATTTT. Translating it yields CASSLASGGPSDTQYF.

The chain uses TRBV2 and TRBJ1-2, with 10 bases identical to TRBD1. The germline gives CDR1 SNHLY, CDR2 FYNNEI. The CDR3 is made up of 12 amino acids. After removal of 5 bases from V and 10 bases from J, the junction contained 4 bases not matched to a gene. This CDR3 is CASSPGTGDYTF. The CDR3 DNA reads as TGTGCCAGCAGTCCCGGGACAGGGGACTACACCTTC.

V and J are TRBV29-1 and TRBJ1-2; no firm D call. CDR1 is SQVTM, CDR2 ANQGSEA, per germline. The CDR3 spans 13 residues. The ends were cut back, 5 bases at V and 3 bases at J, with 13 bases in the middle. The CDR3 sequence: CSVNGSAHYGYTF. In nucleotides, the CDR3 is TGCAGCGTTAACGGGTCAGCGCACTATGGCTACACCTTC.

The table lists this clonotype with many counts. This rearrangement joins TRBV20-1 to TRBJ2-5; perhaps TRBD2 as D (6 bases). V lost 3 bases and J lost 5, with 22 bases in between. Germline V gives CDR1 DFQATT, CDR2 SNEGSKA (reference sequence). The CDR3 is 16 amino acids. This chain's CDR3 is CSASPRERLAEETQYF. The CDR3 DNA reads TGCAGTGCTAGCCCTCGGGAGAGATTGGCGGAGGAGACCCAGTACTTC.